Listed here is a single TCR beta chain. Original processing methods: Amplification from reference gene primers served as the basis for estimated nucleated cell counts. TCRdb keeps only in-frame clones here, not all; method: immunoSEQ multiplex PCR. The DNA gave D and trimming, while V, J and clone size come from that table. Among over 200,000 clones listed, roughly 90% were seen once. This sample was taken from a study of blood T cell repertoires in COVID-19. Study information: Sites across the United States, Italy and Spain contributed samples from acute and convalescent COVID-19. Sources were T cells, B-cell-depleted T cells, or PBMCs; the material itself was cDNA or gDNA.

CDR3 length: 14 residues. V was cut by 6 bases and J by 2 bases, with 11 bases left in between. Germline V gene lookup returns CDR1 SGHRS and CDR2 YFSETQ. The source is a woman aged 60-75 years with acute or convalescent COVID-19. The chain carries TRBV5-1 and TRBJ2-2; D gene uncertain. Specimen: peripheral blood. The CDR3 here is CASTPALNTGELFF. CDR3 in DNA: TGCGCCAGCACCCCCGCACTCAACACCGGGGAGCTGTTTTTT.